This TCR beta chain appears in the sequencing data of a study of cytomegalovirus exposure and HLA in healthy donors. Study observations and caveats: Some highly shared sequence variants likely arose as a pipeline artifact.

About this clone: Its antigen is currently unknown.

The PCR ran on 60 Vbeta and 13 Jbeta primers. Sequencing was performed with immunoSEQ multiplex PCR; in TCRdb, only in-frame clones are kept and a portion is missing. The data contain fewer than 110,000 clones, over 70% of them singletons. The CDR3 contains 15 residues. Germline V lookup: CDR1 MGHRA, CDR2 YSYEKL. J lost 3 bases, V lost 1 base, and 4 bases had no gene match. The J gene is TRBJ2-7, the V gene TRBV4-1, with 9 bases aligning to TRBD2. The sample comprised PBMCs. This clonotype was obtained from a man aged 50 to 59 in good health and CMV-seronegative. CDR3 bases: TGCGCCAGCAGCCAAGGGAATAGCGGGGGCTACGAGCAGTACTTC. Amino acids: CASSQGNSGGYEQYF.